The source of this T cell receptor (beta chain) is a study of breast tumors, draining lymph nodes, adjacent tissues. General observations from the study: Tumor TCR diversity was below lymph nodes but above nontumor tissue. Tumor T cell lymph node origin was a supported hypothesis, not proven. The data were judged consistent with most tumor T cells coming from lymph node and expanding in tumor.

In germline, CDR1 is KGHDR, CDR2 SFDVKD. Trimming left V 4 bases short and J 6 bases short, with 11 bases between. The CDR3 totals 13 residues. TCRdb processed the multiplex PCR reads anew with MiXCR; each CDR3 protein has one entry. The sample holds about 15,000 distinct CDR3 sequences; around 47% are singletons and the top ten take 28%. As concerns this clonotype: Its cognate antigen is unknown.

V and J are TRBV24-1 and TRBJ1-2, with a tentative D call TRBD1 (5 bases). The specimen sequenced was tumor-adjacent breast tissue. The clonotype originates from a female donor with breast cancer. Some clones in this sample may be carry-over from other donors' samples. The CDR3, as DNA: TGTGCCACCAGTGACACCCAGGGTGATGGCTACACCTTC. It yields the protein CATSDTQGDGYTF.